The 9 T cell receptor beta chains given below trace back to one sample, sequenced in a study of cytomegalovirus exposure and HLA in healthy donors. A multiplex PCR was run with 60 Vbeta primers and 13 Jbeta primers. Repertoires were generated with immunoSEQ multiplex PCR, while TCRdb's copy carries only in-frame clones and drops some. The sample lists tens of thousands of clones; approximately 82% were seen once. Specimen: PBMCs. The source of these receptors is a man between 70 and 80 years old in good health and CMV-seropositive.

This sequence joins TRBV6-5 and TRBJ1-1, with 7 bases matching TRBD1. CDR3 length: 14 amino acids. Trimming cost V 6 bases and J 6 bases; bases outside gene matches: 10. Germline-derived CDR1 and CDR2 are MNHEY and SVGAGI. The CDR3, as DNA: TGTGCCAGCAGGGGGACAGTCCCGGTTGCTGAAGCTTTCTTT. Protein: CASRGTVPVAEAFF.

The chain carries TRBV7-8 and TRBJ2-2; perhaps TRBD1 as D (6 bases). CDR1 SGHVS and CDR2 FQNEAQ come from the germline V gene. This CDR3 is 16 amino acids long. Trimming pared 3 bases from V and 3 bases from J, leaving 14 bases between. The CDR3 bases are TGTGCCAGCAGCTTTTCCAGGGGCAAGGACACCGGGGAGCTGTTTTTT. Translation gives CASSFSRGKDTGELFF.

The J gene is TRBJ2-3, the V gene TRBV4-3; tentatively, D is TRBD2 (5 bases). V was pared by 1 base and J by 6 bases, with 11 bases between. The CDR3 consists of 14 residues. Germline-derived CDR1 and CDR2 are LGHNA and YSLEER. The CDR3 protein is CASSQGRELDTQYF. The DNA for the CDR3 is TGCGCCAGCAGCCAAGGCCGGGAACTCGATACGCAGTATTTT.

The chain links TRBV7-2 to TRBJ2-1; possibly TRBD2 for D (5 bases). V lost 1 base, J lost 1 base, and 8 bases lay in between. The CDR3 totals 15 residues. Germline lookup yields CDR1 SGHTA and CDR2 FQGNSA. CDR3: CASSLELDSYNEQFF. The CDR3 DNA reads TGTGCCAGCAGCTTAGAACTAGATTCCTACAATGAGCAGTTCTTC.

The CDR3 DNA reads TGCGCCAGCAGCCTTCAACGACAGGCTGAAGCTTTCTTT. This gives the protein CASSLQRQAEAFF. The genes are TRBV4-3 and TRBJ1-1; D possibly corresponds to TRBD1 (6 bases). V was clipped by 4 bases and J by 6 bases, with 12 bases between them. The CDR3 covers 13 residues. Germline CDR1 LGHNA, CDR2 YSLEER.

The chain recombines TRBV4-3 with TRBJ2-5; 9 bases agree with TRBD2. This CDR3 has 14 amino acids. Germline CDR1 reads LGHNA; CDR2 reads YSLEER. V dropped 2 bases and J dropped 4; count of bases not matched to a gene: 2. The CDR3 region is CASSQQRGAETQYF. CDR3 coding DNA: TGCGCCAGCAGCCAACAGCGGGGGGCAGAGACCCAGTACTTC.

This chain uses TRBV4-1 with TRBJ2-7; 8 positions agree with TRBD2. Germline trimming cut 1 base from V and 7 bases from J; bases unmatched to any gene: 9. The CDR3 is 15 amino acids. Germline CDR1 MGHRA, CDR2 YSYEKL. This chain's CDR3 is CASSQGGAGVGEQYF. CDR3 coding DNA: TGCGCCAGCAGCCAAGGCGGAGCGGGGGTTGGGGAGCAGTACTTC.

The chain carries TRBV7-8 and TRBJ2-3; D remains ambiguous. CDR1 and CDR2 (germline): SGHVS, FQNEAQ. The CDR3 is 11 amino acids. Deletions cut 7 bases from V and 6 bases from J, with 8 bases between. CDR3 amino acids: CASTRWDTQYF. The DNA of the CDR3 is TGTGCCAGCACTCGGTGGGATACGCAGTATTTT. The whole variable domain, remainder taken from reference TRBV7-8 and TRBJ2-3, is GAGVSQSPRYKVAKRGQDVALRCDPISGHVSLFWYQQALGQGPEFLTYFQNEAQLDKSGLPSDRFFAERPEGSVSTLKIQRTQQEDSAVYLCASTRWDTQYFGPGTRLTVL.

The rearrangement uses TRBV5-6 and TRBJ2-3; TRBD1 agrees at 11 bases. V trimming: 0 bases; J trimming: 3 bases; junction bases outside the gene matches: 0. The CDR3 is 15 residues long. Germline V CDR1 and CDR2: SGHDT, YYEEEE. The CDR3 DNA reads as TGTGCCAGCAGCTTGGGGGACAGGGGGACAGATACGCAGTATTTT. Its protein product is CASSLGDRGTDTQYF. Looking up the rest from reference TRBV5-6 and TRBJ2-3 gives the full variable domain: DAGVTQSPTHLIKTRGQQVTLRCSPKSGHDTVSWYQQALGQGPQFIFQYYEEEERQRGNFPDRFSGHQFPNYSSELNVNALLLGDSALYLCASSLGDRGTDTQYFGPGTRLTVL.